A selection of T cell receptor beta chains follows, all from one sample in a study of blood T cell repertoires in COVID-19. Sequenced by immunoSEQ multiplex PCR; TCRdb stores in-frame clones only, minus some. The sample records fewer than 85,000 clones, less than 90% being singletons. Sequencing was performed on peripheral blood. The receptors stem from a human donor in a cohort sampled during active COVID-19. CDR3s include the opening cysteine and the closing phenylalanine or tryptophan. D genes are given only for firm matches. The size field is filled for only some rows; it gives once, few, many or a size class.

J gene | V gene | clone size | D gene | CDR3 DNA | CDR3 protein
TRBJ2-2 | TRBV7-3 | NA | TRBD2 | TGTGCCAGCAGCTCTCGTCCCCCGGGACTAGCGGGGGGCACCGGGGAGCTGTTTTTT | CASSSRPPGLAGGTGELFF
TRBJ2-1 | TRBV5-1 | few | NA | TGCGCCAGCAGCTTGTCCCGACCCTCAGGGTACAATGAGCAGTTCTTC | CASSLSRPSGYNEQFF
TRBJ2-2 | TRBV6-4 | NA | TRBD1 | TGTGCCAGCAGCCCCGGGACAGGGAACACCGGGGAGCTGTTTTTT | CASSPGTGNTGELFF
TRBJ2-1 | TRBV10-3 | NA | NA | TGTGCCATCAGTGAGTCTCTGGGGAGCAATGAGCAGTTCTTC | CAISESLGSNEQFF
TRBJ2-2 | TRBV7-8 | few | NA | TGTGCCAGCAGCTTAGTGGGACAAACCGGGGAGCTGTTTTTT | CASSLVGQTGELFF
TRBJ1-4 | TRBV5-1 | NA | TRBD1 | TGCGCCAGCAGCTTCTCGGACAGGGGACGTCGAGAAAAACTGTTTTTT | CASSFSDRGRREKLFF
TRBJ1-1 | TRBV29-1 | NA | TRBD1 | TGCAGCGGAAGAACAGGGGGCACTGAAGCTTTCTTT | CSGRTGGTEAFF
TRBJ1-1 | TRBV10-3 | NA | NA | TGTGCCATCAGCGGGACACTCATGAACACTGAAGCTTTCTTT | CAISGTLMNTEAFF
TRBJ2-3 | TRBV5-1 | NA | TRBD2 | TGCGCCAGCAGCGCCCTAGCGGGAGGGCTGGGAGATACGCAGTATTTT | CASSALAGGLGDTQYF
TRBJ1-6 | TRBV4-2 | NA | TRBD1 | TGTGCCAGAACCTGCCTAGGACAGGGTGATTCACCCCTCCACTTT | CARTCLGQGDSPLHF
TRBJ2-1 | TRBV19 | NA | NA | TGTGCCAGTAGTATGGGGCGTAGGGCGGAGGAGCAGTTCTTC | CASSMGRRAEEQFF
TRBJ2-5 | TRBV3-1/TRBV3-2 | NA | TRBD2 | TGTGCCAGCAGCCAAGTTCAGGCTAGCGGAACCCAAGAGACCCAGTACTTC | CASSQVQASGTQETQYF
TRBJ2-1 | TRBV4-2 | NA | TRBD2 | TGTGCCAGCACCCGGACTAGCGGCTACAATGAGCAGTTCTTC | CASTRTSGYNEQFF
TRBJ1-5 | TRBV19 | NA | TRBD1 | TGTGCCAGTACCCCTTCATCCGGGACAGTTCGCAATCAGCCCCAGCATTTT | CASTPSSGTVRNQPQHF
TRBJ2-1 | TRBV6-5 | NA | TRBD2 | TGTGCCAGCAAGCCGGGACTAGCGGGACGTGAGCAGTTCTTC | CASKPGLAGREQFF
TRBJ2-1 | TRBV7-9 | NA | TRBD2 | TGTGCCAGCAGCTCGCTAGCGGGAACGCCCTACAATGAGCAGTTCTTC | CASSSLAGTPYNEQFF
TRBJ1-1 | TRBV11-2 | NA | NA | TGTGCCAGCAACATACCGAACACTGAAGCTTTCTTT | CASNIPNTEAFF
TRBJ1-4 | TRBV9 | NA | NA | TGTGCCAGCAGCGTAGCAGACAGCCTGGCCTTTGAAAAACTGTTTTTT | CASSVADSLAFEKLFF
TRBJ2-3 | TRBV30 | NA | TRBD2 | TGTGCCTGTCGACTAGCGAGTTTCACAGATACGCAGTATTTT | CACRLASFTDTQYF
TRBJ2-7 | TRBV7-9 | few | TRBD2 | TGTGCCAGCAACCACGGAGGACTAGCGGGAGACGAGCAGTACTTC | CASNHGGLAGDEQYF
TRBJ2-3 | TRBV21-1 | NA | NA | TGTGCCAGCAGCATCGGGAAATCCCCTATTACAGATACGCAGTATTTT | CASSIGKSPITDTQYF
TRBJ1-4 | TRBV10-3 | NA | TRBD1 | TGTGCCATCAGTCGACAGGGCCCAGAGGGATTAACTAATGAAAAACTGTTTTTT | CAISRQGPEGLTNEKLFF
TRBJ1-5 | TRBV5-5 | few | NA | TGTGCCAGCAGCTTAGGTGGGCAGTCCAGCAATCAGCCCCAGCATTTT | CASSLGGQSSNQPQHF
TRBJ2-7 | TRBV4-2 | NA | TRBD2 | TGTGCCAGCAGCCAACAACTAGCGGGGGGGCCCGAGCAGTACTTC | CASSQQLAGGPEQYF
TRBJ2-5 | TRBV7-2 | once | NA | TGTGCCAGCAGCTTATTCTATCAGGGGCAGACCCAGTACTTC | CASSLFYQGQTQYF
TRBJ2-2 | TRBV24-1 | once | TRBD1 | TGTGCCACCAGTCGGGGAACCGGGACAGTCAACACCAGGGAGCTGTTTTTT | CATSRGTGTVNTRELFF
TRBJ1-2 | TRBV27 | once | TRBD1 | TGTGCCAGCAGTTTCACGACAGGGAGTGGCTACACCTTC | CASSFTTGSGYTF
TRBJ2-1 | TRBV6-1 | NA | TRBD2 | TGTGCCAGCAGTGAAGCTCCCGGGACTAGCGGGTACAATGAGCAGTTCTTC | CASSEAPGTSGYNEQFF
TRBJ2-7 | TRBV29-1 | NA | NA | TGCAGCGTTGACGGGGTAGACGGTAGCAGGGGTCTCGAGCAGTACTTC | CSVDGVDGSRGLEQYF
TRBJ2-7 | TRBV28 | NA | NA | TGTGCCAGCAGGATGACAGCCAGCGACGAGCAGTACTTC | CASRMTASDEQYF
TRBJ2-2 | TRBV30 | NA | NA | TGTGCCTGGACCCCAGGCTACACCGGGGAGCTGTTTTTT | CAWTPGYTGELFF
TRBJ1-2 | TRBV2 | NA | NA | TGTGCCAGCAGGGACAGTTCCTACCGTCAAGCTAACTATGGCTACACCTTC | CASRDSSYRQANYGYTF
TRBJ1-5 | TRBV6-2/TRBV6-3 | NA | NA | TGTGCCAGCAGTTACTCGAGTTTTCAGCCCCAGCATTTT | CASSYSSFQPQHF
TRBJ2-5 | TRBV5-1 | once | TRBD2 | TGCGCCAGCAGCTCCTCGGGGGGGCGGGAGACCCAGTACTTC | CASSSSGGRETQYF
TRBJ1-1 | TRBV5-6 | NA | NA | TGTGCCAGCAGCTCTTTTCGGACTGAAGCTTTCTTT | CASSSFRTEAFF